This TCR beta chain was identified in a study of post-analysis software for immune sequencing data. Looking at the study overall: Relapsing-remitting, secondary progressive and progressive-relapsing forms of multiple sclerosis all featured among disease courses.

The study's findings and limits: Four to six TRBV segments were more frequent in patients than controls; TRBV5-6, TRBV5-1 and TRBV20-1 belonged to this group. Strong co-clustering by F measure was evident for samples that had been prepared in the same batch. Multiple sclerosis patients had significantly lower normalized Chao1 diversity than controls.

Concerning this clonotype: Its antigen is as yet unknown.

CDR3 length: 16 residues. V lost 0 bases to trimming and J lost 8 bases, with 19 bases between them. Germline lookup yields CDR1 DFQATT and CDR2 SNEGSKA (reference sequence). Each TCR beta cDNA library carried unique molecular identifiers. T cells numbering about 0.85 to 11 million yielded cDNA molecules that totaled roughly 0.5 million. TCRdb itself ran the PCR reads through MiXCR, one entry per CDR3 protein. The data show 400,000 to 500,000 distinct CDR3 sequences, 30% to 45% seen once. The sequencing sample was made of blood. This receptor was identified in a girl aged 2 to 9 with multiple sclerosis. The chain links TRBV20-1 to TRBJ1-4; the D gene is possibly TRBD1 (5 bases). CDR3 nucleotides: TGCAGTGCTAGAGATCTCGGGGCGGCCTCCCGGGAAAAACTGTTTTTT. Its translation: CSARDLGAASREKLFF.